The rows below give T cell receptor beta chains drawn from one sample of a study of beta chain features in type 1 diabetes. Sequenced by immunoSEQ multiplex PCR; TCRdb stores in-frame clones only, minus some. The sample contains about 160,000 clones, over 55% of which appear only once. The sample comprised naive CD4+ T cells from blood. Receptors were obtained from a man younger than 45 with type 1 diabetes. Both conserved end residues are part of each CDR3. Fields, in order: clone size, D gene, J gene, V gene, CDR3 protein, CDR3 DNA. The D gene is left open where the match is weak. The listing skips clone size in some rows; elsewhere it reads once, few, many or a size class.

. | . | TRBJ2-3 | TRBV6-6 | CASSYSIRGSGDTQYF | TGTGCCAGCAGTTACTCGATAAGGGGGTCTGGAGATACGCAGTATTTT
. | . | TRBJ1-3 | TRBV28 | CASRDPSGNTIYF | TGTGCCAGCAGAGATCCCTCTGGAAACACCATATATTTT
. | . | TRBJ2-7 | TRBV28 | CASRESSYEQYF | TGTGCCAGCCGGGAAAGCTCCTACGAGCAGTACTTC
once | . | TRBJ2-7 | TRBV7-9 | CASSLSYEQYF | TGTGCCAGCAGCTTATCCTACGAGCAGTACTTC
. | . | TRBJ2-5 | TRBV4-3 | CASSPGLAHQETQYF | TGCGCCAGCAGCCCTGGTTTGGCCCACCAGGAGACCCAGTACTTC
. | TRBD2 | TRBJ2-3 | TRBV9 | CASRAGEGTQYF | TGTGCCAGCAGAGCTGGGGAGGGAACGCAGTATTTT
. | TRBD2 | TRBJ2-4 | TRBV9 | CASSVGSSGGLTPKNIQYF | TGTGCCAGCAGCGTAGGCTCTAGCGGGGGCCTCACCCCCAAAAACATTCAGTACTTC
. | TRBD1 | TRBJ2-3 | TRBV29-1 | CSVERTISHDRGTDTQYF | TGCAGCGTTGAGCGGACCATATCGCATGACAGGGGCACAGATACGCAGTATTTT
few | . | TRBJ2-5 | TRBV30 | CAWSAGQKTQETQYF | TGTGCCTGGAGCGCGGGACAGAAGACCCAAGAGACCCAGTACTTC
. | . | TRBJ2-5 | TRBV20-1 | CSADRWETQYF | TGCAGTGCTGACCGCTGGGAGACCCAGTACTTC
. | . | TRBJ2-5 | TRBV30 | CAWSVQETQYF | TGTGCCTGGAGTGTTCAAGAGACCCAGTACTTC
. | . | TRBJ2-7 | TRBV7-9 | CASSFQGLPEQYF | TGTGCCAGCAGCTTCCAGGGTCTACCCGAGCAGTACTTC
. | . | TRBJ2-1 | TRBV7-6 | CASSLGNEQFF | TGTGCCAGCAGCTTAGGGAATGAGCAGTTCTTC
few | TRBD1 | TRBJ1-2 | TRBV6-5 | CAGRDRGVYGYTF | TGTGCCGGCAGGGACAGGGGGGTTTATGGCTACACCTTC
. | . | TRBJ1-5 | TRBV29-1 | CSVADSEDQPQHF | TGCAGCGTTGCGGACTCCGAGGATCAGCCCCAGCATTTT
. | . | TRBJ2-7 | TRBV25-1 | CASSRMGGNEQYF | TGTGCCAGCTCCCGAATGGGAGGTAACGAGCAGTACTTC
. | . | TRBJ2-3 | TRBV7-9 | CASSSAADTQYF | TGTGCCAGCAGCTCTGCTGCAGATACGCAGTATTTT
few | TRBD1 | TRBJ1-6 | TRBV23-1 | CASISPQQGTRSPLHF | TGCGCCAGCATCTCCCCCCAACAGGGGACCCGGAGTCCCCTCCACTTT
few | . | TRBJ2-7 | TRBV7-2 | CASSLAWEQYF | TGTGCCAGCAGCTTAGCATGGGAGCAGTACTTC
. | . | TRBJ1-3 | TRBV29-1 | CSVEVRVSGNTIYF | TGCAGCGTTGAAGTGAGGGTGTCTGGAAACACCATATATTTT
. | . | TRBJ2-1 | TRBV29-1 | CSVEVFAGSNEQFF | TGCAGCGTTGAAGTCTTCGCAGGCAGCAATGAGCAGTTCTTC
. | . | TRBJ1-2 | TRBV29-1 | CSVLKQGYGYTF | TGCAGCGTCCTTAAACAGGGTTATGGCTACACCTTC
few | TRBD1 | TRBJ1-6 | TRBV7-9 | CASSVGSGDRVHF | TGTGCCAGCAGCGTAGGATCGGGGGACAGGGTCCACTTT
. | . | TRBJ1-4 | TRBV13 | CASTARGEKLFF | TGTGCCAGCACCGCTAGGGGTGAAAAACTGTTTTTT
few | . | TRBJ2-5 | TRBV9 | CASSVAGGEKTQYF | TGTGCCAGCAGCGTAGCCGGGGGCGAAAAGACCCAGTACTTC
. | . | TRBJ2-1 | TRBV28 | CASSLPGKDEQFF | TGTGCCAGCAGTTTACCAGGGAAGGATGAGCAGTTCTTC
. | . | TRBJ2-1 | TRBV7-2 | CASSLVGAGNYNEQFF | TGTGCCAGCAGCTTGGTTGGTGCCGGGAACTACAATGAGCAGTTCTTC
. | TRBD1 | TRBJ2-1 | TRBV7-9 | CASSSRTGADEQFF | TGTGCCAGCAGCTCGAGGACAGGGGCGGATGAGCAGTTCTTC
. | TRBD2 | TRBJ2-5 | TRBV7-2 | CASSLGGGKETQYF | TGTGCCAGCAGCTTAGGCGGGGGGAAAGAGACCCAGTACTTC
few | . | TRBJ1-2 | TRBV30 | CAWGTFYGYTF | TGTGCCTGGGGGACGTTCTATGGCTACACCTTC
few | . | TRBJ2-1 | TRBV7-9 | CASSFSAGTGDNEQFF | TGTGCCAGCAGCTTCTCCGCTGGGACTGGAGACAATGAGCAGTTCTTC
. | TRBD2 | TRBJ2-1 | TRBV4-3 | CASSQDGASGVYNEQFF | TGCGCCAGCAGCCAAGACGGGGCTAGCGGGGTTTACAATGAGCAGTTCTTC
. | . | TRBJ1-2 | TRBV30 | CAWAWTHGYTF | TGTGCCTGGGCATGGACACATGGCTACACCTTC
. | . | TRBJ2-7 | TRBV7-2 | CASSRGTSTYEQYF | TGTGCCAGCAGCCGCGGGACGTCGACCTACGAGCAGTACTTC
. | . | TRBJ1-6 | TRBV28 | CASSLGFQSPLHF | TGTGCCAGCAGTTTAGGGTTCCAGTCACCCCTCCACTTT
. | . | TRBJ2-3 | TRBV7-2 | CASSRGTDTQYF | TGTGCCAGCAGCCGAGGGACAGATACGCAGTATTTT
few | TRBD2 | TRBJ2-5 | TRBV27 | CATHEIAGGLETQYF | TGTGCCACCCACGAGATAGCGGGGGGGCTTGAGACCCAGTACTTC
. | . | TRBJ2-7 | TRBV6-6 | CASASQADSYEQYF | TGTGCCAGCGCCTCCCAGGCGGATTCCTACGAGCAGTACTTC
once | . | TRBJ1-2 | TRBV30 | CAWSPEGRYGYTF | TGTGCCTGGAGTCCGGAGGGGAGGTATGGCTACACCTTC
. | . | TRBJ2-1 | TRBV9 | CASSADTGKGHEQFF | TGTGCCAGCAGCGCCGATACGGGAAAAGGGCATGAGCAGTTCTTC
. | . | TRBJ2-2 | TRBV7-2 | CASSLARGTGELFF | TGTGCCAGCAGCTTAGCGAGGGGCACCGGGGAGCTGTTTTTT
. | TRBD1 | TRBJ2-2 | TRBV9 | CASSVGQAQHGELFF | TGTGCCAGCAGCGTGGGACAGGCACAGCACGGGGAGCTGTTTTTT
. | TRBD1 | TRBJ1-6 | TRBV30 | CAWRTGVKGSPLHF | TGTGCCTGGAGGACAGGGGTAAAGGGATCACCCCTCCACTTT
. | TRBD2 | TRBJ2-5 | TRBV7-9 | CASSLALAGVQETQYF | TGTGCCAGCAGCTTAGCCCTAGCGGGGGTACAGGAGACCCAGTACTTC
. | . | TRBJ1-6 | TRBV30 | CAVSRDNSPLHF | TGTGCCGTGAGCCGGGATAATTCACCCCTCCACTTT
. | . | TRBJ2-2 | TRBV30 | CAWGRSFTGELFF | TGTGCCTGGGGCAGGAGTTTCACCGGGGAGCTGTTTTTT
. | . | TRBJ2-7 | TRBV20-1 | CSAVSYEQYF | TGCAGTGCTGTCTCCTACGAGCAGTACTTC
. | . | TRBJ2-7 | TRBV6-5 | CASSLAGPYEQYF | TGTGCCAGCAGCCTTGCAGGACCCTACGAGCAGTACTTC